The 23 T cell receptor beta chains listed next were all sequenced from one sample in a study of blood T cell repertoires in COVID-19. The table came from immunoSEQ multiplex PCR; TCRdb's copy has only in-frame clones and leaves some out. The sample shows fewer than 150,000 clones, roughly 80% of them seen only once. Source material: peripheral blood. Receptors were obtained from a woman aged 45-60 years with acute or convalescent COVID-19.

V gene TRBV4-1 combines with J gene TRBJ1-5; 10 nucleotides line up with TRBD1. The V gene's germline CDR1 is MGHRA and CDR2 YSYEKL. This CDR3 region has 15 residues. Unmatched junction bases numbered 6, after V lost 4 bases and J lost 6 bases. CDR3 residues: CASSPTGGSVQPQHF. CDR3 bases: TGCGCCAGCAGCCCGACAGGGGGCTCAGTTCAGCCCCAGCATTTT.

This sequence joins TRBV7-8 and TRBJ1-4, with D possibly matching TRBD1 (5 bases). V was pared by 0 bases and J by 4 bases, with 9 bases between. The CDR3 extends over 15 amino acids. Germline V gene lookup returns CDR1 SGHVS and CDR2 FQNEAQ. The CDR3 DNA sequence: TGTGCCAGCAGCTTAGCTCGACAGCTTAATGAAAAACTGTTTTTT. This encodes CASSLARQLNEKLFF. The full variable domain, in which reference TRBV7-8 and TRBJ1-4 provide the parts outside the CDR3, is GAGVSQSPRYKVAKRGQDVALRCDPISGHVSLFWYQQALGQGPEFLTYFQNEAQLDKSGLPSDRFFAERPEGSVSTLKIQRTQQEDSAVYLCASSLARQLNEKLFFGSGTQLSVL.

The V gene is TRBV6-4, the J gene TRBJ2-2; TRBD2 agrees at 9 bases. Per the germline V gene, CDR1 is MRHNA and CDR2 is SNTAGT. Trimming took 6 bases from V and 3 from J; bases not matched to a gene: 5. This CDR3 contains 15 residues. In DNA form, the CDR3 reads TGTGCCAGCAGCCCTAGCGGGGTGGACACCGGGGAGCTGTTTTTT. Translated, it gives CASSPSGVDTGELFF.

The chain links TRBV7-6 to TRBJ2-3; 7 bases agree with TRBD2. The V gene end was trimmed by 3 bases and the J gene end by 5 bases; junction bases not matched to a gene: 2. Germline V gene data show CDR1 as SGHVS and CDR2 as FNYEAQ. This CDR3 comprises 13 residues. The CDR3 nucleotides read TGTGCCAGCAGCTTCGGCGGGAGAGATACGCAGTATTTT. Translation gives CASSFGGRDTQYF.

The chain couples TRBV5-6 to TRBJ1-5; TRBD1 aligns across 8 bases. Germline-derived CDR1 and CDR2 are SGHDT and YYEEEE. The ends lost 4 bases at V and 5 bases at J; junction bases unmatched: 17. This CDR3 has 18 residues. DNA for the CDR3: TGTGCCAGCAGCCCTTTTGGGGCAGACAGGGGAGGTGATCAGCCCCAGCATTTT. It yields the protein CASSPFGADRGGDQPQHF.

The gene calls are TRBV12-3 or TRBV12-4 and TRBJ1-2; D gene ambiguous. V gave up 6 bases and J gave up 5 bases, with 13 bases separating them. The CDR3 spans 13 residues. In DNA form, the CDR3 reads TGTGCCAGCAGCGGTAACCGGGGTTATGGCTACACCTTC. This translates into CASSGNRGYGYTF.

This clone turned up a few times. V usage is TRBV30 and J usage is TRBJ1-1; D is unclear. Looked up from germline, CDR1 is GTSNPN and CDR2 is SVGIG (reference sequence). Between the trimmed V and J ends, which lost 5 bases and 11 bases, there was a span of 18 bases. The CDR3 length is 12 residues. CDR3 DNA: TGTGCCTGGCGGCGCTTGGGAGGGCTGGCTTTCTTT. This encodes CAWRRLGGLAFF.

V usage is TRBV5-1 and J usage is TRBJ2-2; 7 bases align to TRBD1. The germline CDR1 and CDR2 sequences are SGHRS and YFSETQ. The V gene end was trimmed by 4 bases and the J gene end by 1 base; junction bases not matched to a gene: 4. The CDR3 covers 15 residues. For the CDR3, the DNA is TGCGCCAGCAGCACGGACAGGCGGAACACCGGGGAGCTGTTTTTT. Protein sequence: CASSTDRRNTGELFF.

V is TRBV11-2 and J is TRBJ1-4, with 8 positions matching TRBD1. The CDR3 is made up of 16 amino acids. CDR1 is SGHAT, CDR2 FQNNGV, per germline. The junction had 7 bases not matched to a gene; V was cut back by 4 bases and J by 3 bases. The CDR3 DNA reads TGTGCCAGCAGCTCCTCAGGGGGCCGACCTAATGAAAAACTGTTTTTT. Residues: CASSSSGGRPNEKLFF.

This clone was observed a few times. This chain joins TRBV7-6 and TRBJ2-1; 8 bases map to TRBD2. This CDR3 is 19 amino acids long. The V gene end was trimmed by 5 bases and the J gene end by 0 bases; junction bases not matched to a gene: 15. Germline lookup yields CDR1 SGHVS and CDR2 FNYEAQ. CDR3 bases: TGTGCCAGCAGCCGCAAACTGGGACTAGTAAACGGCTCCTACAATGAGCAGTTCTTC. Protein product: CASSRKLGLVNGSYNEQFF.

The chain has TRBV14 and TRBJ1-4, with D possibly TRBD1 on 6 matching bases. CDR1 is SGHDN and CDR2 is FVKESK in the germline V gene. V was shortened by 7 bases and J by 7 bases, with 16 bases between the two germline ends. There are 14 residues in the CDR3. CDR3 loop: CASTSGTRGEKLFF. In DNA form, the CDR3 reads TGTGCCAGCACGTCAGGAACCAGGGGTGAAAAACTGTTTTTT.

The chain uses TRBV27 and TRBJ1-6; D is ambiguous. The germline V and J ends were trimmed by 0 bases and 7 bases, with 10 bases remaining between them. The CDR3 spans 15 residues. The germline gives CDR1 MNHEY, CDR2 SMNVEV (reference sequence). CDR3 coding DNA: TGTGCCAGCAGTTTATCGATAGATACGAATTCACCCCTCCACTTT. Translated: CASSLSIDTNSPLHF.

This chain connects TRBV9 to TRBJ1-6; 7 bases fit TRBD1. V lost 3 bases to trimming and J lost 8 bases; unmatched junction nucleotides: 5. The CDR3 consists of 14 residues. Germline V gives CDR1 SGDLS, CDR2 YYNGEE. The CDR3: CASSGGGFDSPLHF. The CDR3 bases are TGTGCCAGCAGCGGAGGGGGCTTCGATTCACCCCTCCACTTT.

The chain couples TRBV9 to TRBJ2-7, with TRBD1 identical over 7 bases. V dropped 2 bases and J dropped 0; count of bases not matched to a gene: 5. The CDR3 spans 15 residues. In germline, CDR1 is SGDLS, CDR2 YYNGEE. CDR3 bases: TGTGCCAGCAGCGTGCACCGGGACAGCTCCTACGAGCAGTACTTC. Translation gives CASSVHRDSSYEQYF.

The rearrangement joins TRBV2 to TRBJ1-2; D gene ambiguous. The CDR3 length is 11 residues. Deletions cut 1 base from V and 8 bases from J, with 5 bases between. CDR1 is SNHLY and CDR2 is FYNNEI in the germline V gene. CDR3 residues: CASSEGGGYTF. Written as DNA, the CDR3 is TGTGCCAGCAGTGAAGGAGGGGGCTACACCTTC.

V and J are TRBV27 and TRBJ2-7, with D tentatively TRBD1 (6 bases). CDR1 is MNHEY, CDR2 SMNVEV, per germline (reference sequence). CDR3 length: 17 amino acids. V lost 1 base and J lost 5, with 21 bases in between. The CDR3 is CASSLYPPRGPSHEQYF. The CDR3 bases are TGTGCCAGCAGTTTATACCCCCCCAGGGGCCCTTCCCACGAGCAGTACTTC.

The table lists this clone with a few counts. The chain has TRBV27 and TRBJ2-2, with TRBD2 identical over 8 bases. CDR1 is MNHEY and CDR2 is SMNVEV in the germline V gene (reference sequence). The CDR3 consists of 18 residues. V was clipped by 5 bases and J by 1 base; unmatched bases: 12. The CDR3 DNA reads TGTGCCAGCAGTCCTTCATCGACTAGCGCGGGGAACACCGGGGAGCTGTTTTTT. As protein: CASSPSSTSAGNTGELFF.

The sample holds a few counts of this clone. The chain combines TRBV10-1 with TRBJ2-7; 7 positions match TRBD1. The V segment lost 4 bases and the J segment 2 bases; nucleotides outside the gene matches: 11. Germline CDR1 is WNHNN and CDR2 is SYGVQD (reference sequence). CDR3 length: 16 residues. CDR3 sequence reads: CASSAGTVRNPYEQYF. CDR3 sequence (DNA): TGCGCCAGCAGTGCCGGGACAGTGAGGAACCCCTACGAGCAGTACTTC.

This clone was detected only once. The rearrangement links TRBV19 to TRBJ1-5; D gene ambiguous. This CDR3 spans 14 amino acids. CDR1 is LNHDA and CDR2 is SQIVND in the germline V gene (reference sequence). V was pared by 3 bases and J by 6 bases, with 12 bases between. The CDR3, as DNA: TGTGCCAGTAGTATCCCCCTCGCGGGTCAGCCCCAGCATTTT. Its translation: CASSIPLAGQPQHF. Combining the CDR3 with reference TRBV19 and TRBJ1-5 gives the whole variable domain DGGITQSPKYLFRKEGQNVTLSCEQNLNHDAMYWYRQDPGQGLRLIYYSQIVNDFQKGDIAEGYSVSREKKESFPLTVTSAQKNPTAFYLCASSIPLAGQPQHFGDGTRLSIL.

The gene calls are TRBV19 and TRBJ2-7; D possibly corresponds to TRBD2 (6 bases). The germline V and J ends were trimmed by 3 bases and 7 bases, with 13 bases remaining between them. The CDR3 totals 13 residues. Germline V CDR1 and CDR2: LNHDA, SQIVND (reference sequence). The CDR3 sequence: CASSMVAGIEQYF. In DNA, the CDR3 is TGTGCCAGTAGTATGGTGGCGGGGATTGAGCAGTACTTC.

The chain carries TRBV18 and TRBJ1-5, with TRBD1 matching 12 bases. The ends lost 3 bases at V and 1 base at J; junction bases unmatched: 1. This CDR3 has 16 residues. CDR1 is KGHSH and CDR2 is LQKENI in the germline V gene. The CDR3 loop is CASSPGQGASNQPQHF. DNA of the CDR3: TGTGCCAGCTCACCGGGACAGGGGGCGAGCAATCAGCCCCAGCATTTT.

The chain joins TRBV11-2 to TRBJ2-7, with 7 bases that match TRBD1. The CDR3 has 12 residues. The germline gives CDR1 SGHAT, CDR2 FQNNGV. J lost 6 bases, V lost 3 bases, and 2 bases had no gene match. The CDR3: CASSLDRIEQYF. CDR3 DNA sequence: TGTGCCAGCAGCTTGGACAGGATCGAGCAGTACTTC.

The V call is TRBV2, the J call TRBJ2-4; 10 bases line up with TRBD2. CDR3 size: 17 residues. Germline values: CDR1 SNHLY, CDR2 FYNNEI. V was pared by 5 bases and J by 3 bases, with 10 bases of the junction left unmatched. DNA for the CDR3: TGTGCCAGCAGTCCTGAGAGCGGGGGGGCCGGCAAAAACATTCAGTACTTC. Protein: CASSPESGGAGKNIQYF.